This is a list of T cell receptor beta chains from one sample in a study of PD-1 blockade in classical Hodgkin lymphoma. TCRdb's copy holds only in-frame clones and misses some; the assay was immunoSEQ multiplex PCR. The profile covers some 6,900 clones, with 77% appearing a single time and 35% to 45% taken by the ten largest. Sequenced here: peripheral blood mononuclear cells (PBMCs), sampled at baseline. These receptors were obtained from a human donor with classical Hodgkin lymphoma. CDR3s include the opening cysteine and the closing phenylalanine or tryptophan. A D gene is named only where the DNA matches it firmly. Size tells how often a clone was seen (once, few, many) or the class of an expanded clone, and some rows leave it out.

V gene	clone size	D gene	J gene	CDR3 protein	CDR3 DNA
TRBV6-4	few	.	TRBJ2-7	CASSSGTRDEQYF	TGTGCCAGCAGTTCGGGCACCAGGGACGAGCAGTACTTC
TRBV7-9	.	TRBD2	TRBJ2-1	CASTLGSGRTHNEQFF	TGTGCCAGCACCCTAGGGAGCGGGAGGACTCACAATGAGCAGTTCTTC
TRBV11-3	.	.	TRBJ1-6	CASSLGLDSPLHF	TGTGCCAGCAGCTTAGGGCTCGACTCACCCCTCCACTTT
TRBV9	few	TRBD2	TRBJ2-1	CASSVGGSGTYNEQFF	TGTGCCAGCAGCGTAGGTGGTAGCGGGACTTACAATGAGCAGTTCTTC
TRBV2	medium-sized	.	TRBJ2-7	CASSGVAGQTYEQYF	TGTGCCAGCAGCGGGGTGGCGGGGCAAACCTACGAGCAGTACTTC
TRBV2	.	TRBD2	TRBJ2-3	CASTQREGTDTQYF	TGTGCCAGCACTCAGCGGGAGGGCACAGATACGCAGTATTTT
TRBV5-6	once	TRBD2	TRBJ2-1	CASNLAGVTNEQFF	TGTGCCAGCAATCTAGCGGGAGTGACCAATGAGCAGTTCTTC
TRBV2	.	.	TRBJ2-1	CASSVSPWSGEQFF	TGTGCCAGCAGTGTTTCGCCTTGGAGTGGAGAGCAGTTCTTC
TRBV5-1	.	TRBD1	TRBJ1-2	CASSFPGQGGRLGYTF	TGCGCCAGCAGCTTTCCGGGACAGGGGGGTAGGCTTGGCTACACCTTC
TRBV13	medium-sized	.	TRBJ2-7	CASSLGRLAPYEQYF	TGTGCCAGCAGCTTAGGCCGGCTAGCTCCGTACGAGCAGTACTTC
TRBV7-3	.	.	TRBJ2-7	CASSLTRDTYEQYF	TGTGCCAGCAGCTTAACACGGGATACCTACGAGCAGTACTTC
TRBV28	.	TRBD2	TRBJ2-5	CASSFIGRLAVQETQYF	TGTGCCAGCAGTTTTATTGGTCGACTAGCGGTTCAAGAGACCCAGTACTTC
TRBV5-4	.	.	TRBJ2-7	CASSQQRGGSYEQYF	TGTGCCAGCAGCCAACAGCGAGGGGGTTCCTACGAGCAGTACTTC
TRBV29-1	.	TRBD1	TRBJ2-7	CSVEDRGQGTNEQYF	TGCAGCGTTGAAGACCGGGGACAGGGGACCAACGAGCAGTACTTC
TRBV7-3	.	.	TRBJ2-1	CASSLSLDNEQFF	TGTGCCAGCAGCTTAAGCTTAGACAATGAGCAGTTCTTC
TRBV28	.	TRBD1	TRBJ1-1	CASSGYEGGYTEAFF	TGTGCCAGCAGTGGATATGAAGGGGGCTACACTGAAGCTTTCTTT
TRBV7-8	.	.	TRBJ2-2	CASSLVSGELFF	TGTGCCAGCAGCTTAGTTTCCGGGGAGCTGTTTTTT
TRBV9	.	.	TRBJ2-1	CASSVDTLSYNEQFF	TGTGCCAGCAGCGTAGACACCCTATCCTACAATGAGCAGTTCTTC